Listed here is a single TCR beta chain. The data belong to a study of CD8+ T cells in alopecia areata. Treatment: oral pan-JAK inhibitor, 5-10 mg twice daily. This CDR3 is built from 14 residues. Germline V gene lookup returns CDR1 LNHNV and CDR2 YYDKDF (reference sequence). V dropped 3 bases and J dropped 1 base, with 10 bases sitting between them. Extracted from the samples, RNA was reverse transcribed into cDNA to serve as the sequencing template. The table came from immunoSEQ multiplex PCR; TCRdb's copy has only in-frame clones and leaves some out. Of about 270,000 clones listed, 45% to 70% are singletons.

The sequence came from a human donor with alopecia areata. The chain has TRBV15 and TRBJ2-7; D possibly matches TRBD1 or TRBD2 (5 bases each). The input for sequencing was CD4+ T cells sorted from blood, taken around week 54, from a patient treated with tofacitinib. The CDR3 bases are TGTGCCACCAGCAGCGGTGGGACGTCCTACGAGCAGTACTTC. Translated: CATSSGGTSYEQYF.